Listed here are 28 T cell receptor beta chains from one sample, sequenced in a study of shared clonotypes between healthy human individuals. Profiled with immunoSEQ multiplex PCR; TCRdb holds only in-frame clones, not every one. The table has just over 2,000,000 clones, about 95% seen once. As defined, naive CD8 cells were CD45RO-negative and positively selected for CCR7, with terminally differentiated effector memory CD45RA+ cells excluded. Sample: naive CD8+ T cells sorted from blood. The receptor source for this set is a man aged 18-30 years in good health.

This chain uses TRBV21-1 with TRBJ2-5. TRBV21-1 is listed as a pseudogene. The CDR3 consists of 14 residues. This CDR3 reads CASSRPWGRETQYF. The CDR3 DNA sequence: TGTGCCAGCAGCCGCCCTTGGGGACGGGAGACCCAGTACTTC.

The rearrangement uses TRBV18 and TRBJ2-7, with 8 bases lining up with TRBD1. V shed 3 bases and J 5 bases; nucleotides not matched to a gene: 12. Germline-derived CDR1 and CDR2 are KGHSH and LQKENI. The CDR3 loop spans 16 amino acids. CDR3 sequence: CASSPTLGTGGDEQYF. The CDR3 nucleotides are TGTGCCAGCTCACCGACCCTCGGGACAGGAGGGGACGAGCAGTACTTC. Filled out from reference TRBV18 and TRBJ2-7, the complete variable domain reads NAGVMQNPRHLVRRRGQEARLRCSPMKGHSHVYWYRQLPEEGLKFMVYLQKENIIDESGMPKERFSAEFPKEGPSILRIQQVVRGDSAAYFCASSPTLGTGGDEQYFGPGTRLTVT.

V is TRBV18 and J is TRBJ2-2, with 11 bases aligning to TRBD1. In germline, CDR1 is KGHSH, CDR2 LQKENI. The CDR3 is 17 amino acids. The trim removed 5 bases at V and 7 bases at J, leaving 12 bases unmatched. CDR3 nucleotides: TGTGCCAGCTCAAACTCCGAGGACAGGGGGCTCAACGGGGAGCTGTTTTTT. Protein sequence: CASSNSEDRGLNGELFF.

V usage is TRBV5-1 and J usage is TRBJ2-1; D is uncertain. The V end was cut by 2 bases, the J end by 4 bases, with 22 bases between. Germline V gene sequence: CDR1 SGHRS, CDR2 YFSETQ. CDR3 size: 18 residues. CDR3 coding DNA: TGCGCCAGCAGCTTTCTGTGGCCTCCAAGCTTTCCATACAATGAGCAGTTCTTC. Its translation: CASSFLWPPSFPYNEQFF.

V usage is TRBV13 and J usage is TRBJ2-7; no clear D. The CDR3 contains 12 residues. The germline V and J ends were trimmed by 5 bases and 3 bases, with 8 bases remaining between them. Germline V gene lookup returns CDR1 PRHDT and CDR2 FYEKMQ (reference sequence). The CDR3 is CASSINLYEQYF. DNA for the CDR3: TGTGCCAGCAGCATAAACCTCTACGAGCAGTACTTC.

The count of this clone is one. This chain joins TRBV27 and TRBJ1-2, with D tentatively TRBD1 (5 bases). The CDR3 runs to 15 residues. CDR1 and CDR2 from the germline V gene are MNHEY and SMNVEV (reference sequence). V was shortened by 4 bases and J by 5 bases, with 17 bases between the two germline ends. The CDR3 coding sequence is TGTGCCAGCAGTTCTGGTAAAGGGGCTAGATATGGCTACACCTTC. It is translated as CASSSGKGARYGYTF.

This chain connects TRBV6-6 to TRBJ2-1; D may be TRBD2 (5 bases). The CDR3 contains 14 residues. Germline V gene lookup returns CDR1 MNHNY and CDR2 SVGAGI (reference sequence). V was trimmed by 8 bases and J by 8 bases, leaving 19 bases between them. CDR3 amino acids: CASSPEGTVYEQFF. The DNA of the CDR3 is TGTGCCAGCTCCCCAGAGGGCACTGTTTATGAGCAGTTCTTC.

The J gene is TRBJ2-3, the V gene TRBV27; 9 bases match TRBD2. The ends lost 5 bases at V and 4 bases at J; junction bases unmatched: 10. This CDR3 is 16 amino acids long. Germline V CDR1 and CDR2: MNHEY, SMNVEV (reference sequence). The CDR3 region is CASSPISGRLSDTQYF. CDR3 sequence (DNA): TGTGCCAGCAGTCCTATAAGCGGGAGGTTGTCAGATACGCAGTATTTT.

The chain links TRBV30 to TRBJ2-3; 10 bases line up with TRBD2. The CDR3 loop spans 14 amino acids. Losses at the gene ends were 2 bases for V and 4 bases for J; bases not matched to a gene: 3. From germline, CDR1 is GTSNPN and CDR2 SVGIG (reference sequence). The CDR3 here is CAWSLLAGSDTQYF. In nucleotides, the CDR3 is TGTGCCTGGAGTTTACTAGCGGGATCAGATACGCAGTATTTT. The full variable domain, with the rest looked up from reference TRBV30 and TRBJ2-3, is SQTIHQWPATLVQPVGSPLSLECTVEGTSNPNLYWYRQAAGRGLQLLFYSVGIGQISSEVPQNLSASRPQDRQFILSSKKLLLSDSGFYLCAWSLLAGSDTQYFGPGTRLTVL.

The rearrangement uses TRBV27 and TRBJ2-3, with TRBD2 identical over 16 bases. Trimming at V came to 4 bases and at J to 4 bases, leaving 5 bases not matched to a gene. Germline CDR1 reads MNHEY; CDR2 reads SMNVEV (reference sequence). There are 17 residues in the CDR3. The CDR3 DNA reads as TGTGCCAGCAGTTCGGGACTAGCGGGGGGGCGGGCAGATACGCAGTATTTT. Amino acids: CASSSGLAGGRADTQYF.

The chain has TRBV10-3 and TRBJ1-1; 7 bases align to TRBD1. CDR1 ENHRY and CDR2 SYGVKD come from the germline V gene. Trimming at V came to 1 base and at J to 3 bases, leaving 5 bases not matched to a gene. The CDR3 is made up of 15 amino acids. CDR3 bases: TGTGCCATCAGTGAGTTTGACAGGGAGGACACTGAAGCTTTCTTT. Amino acid sequence: CAISEFDREDTEAFF.

This clone was found once. This rearrangement joins TRBV28 to TRBJ1-4; 7 bases match TRBD1. Germline CDR1 reads MDHEN; CDR2 reads SYDVKM. Losses at the gene ends were 2 bases for V and 0 bases for J; bases not matched to a gene: 9. CDR3 length equals 18 residues. DNA for the CDR3: TGTGCCAGCAGTTTAGGGACAGTGAAGGGAGCAACTAATGAAAAACTGTTTTTT. Amino acids: CASSLGTVKGATNEKLFF.

This rearrangement joins TRBV10-3 to TRBJ1-6; D is perhaps TRBD1 (5 bases). The V gene lost 3 bases and the J gene lost 5 bases, with 8 bases spanning the gap. The CDR3 consists of 14 residues. CDR1 and CDR2 (germline): ENHRY, SYGVKD. CDR3 sequence (DNA): TGTGCCATCAGTGAACCAGGGAATAATTCACCCCTCCACTTT. This translates into CAISEPGNNSPLHF.

This clone turned up a few times. The V gene is TRBV19, the J gene TRBJ2-7, with D hard to call. The CDR3 sequence is 14 residues long. Trimming took off 1 base at V and 5 bases at J, with 12 bases between the two ends. CDR1 and CDR2 from the germline V gene are LNHDA and SQIVND (reference sequence). The CDR3: CASSIGLGSNEQYF. The CDR3 nucleotides are TGTGCCAGTAGTATAGGTTTAGGGTCGAACGAGCAGTACTTC.

The rearrangement joins TRBV28 to TRBJ1-5; D is ambiguous. The CDR3 loop spans 12 amino acids. Per the germline V gene, CDR1 is MDHEN and CDR2 is SYDVKM. Trimming removed 6 bases at V and 0 bases at J, with 3 bases between. This CDR3 reads CASRDSNQPQHF. CDR3 nucleotides: TGTGCCAGCAGGGATAGCAATCAGCCCCAGCATTTT.

The rearrangement joins TRBV13 to TRBJ1-1; the D is unclear. The CDR3 is 12 amino acids. V lost 5 bases and J lost 0, with 4 bases in between. The germline CDR1 and CDR2 sequences are PRHDT and FYEKMQ (reference sequence). CDR3 nucleotide sequence: TGTGCCAGCAGCAAAATGAACACTGAAGCTTTCTTT. This translates into CASSKMNTEAFF.

CDR3 nucleotides: TGTGCCAGCAGCCCTCATAGCGGGGGTACAGATACGCAGTATTTT. It codes for CASSPHSGGTDTQYF. The V gene is TRBV11-1, the J gene TRBJ2-3; TRBD2 matches 9 bases. This CDR3 is built from 15 residues. V was clipped by 5 bases and J by 3 bases; unmatched bases: 6. Germline CDR1 and CDR2: SGHAT and FQDESV (reference sequence).

V and J are TRBV6-1 and TRBJ2-1; no clear D gene. The CDR3 loop spans 12 amino acids. Between the trimmed V and J ends, which lost 6 bases and 6 bases, there was a span of 9 bases. The V gene's germline CDR1 is MNHNS and CDR2 SASEGT. CDR3 sequence: CASRIPGNEQFF. As DNA, the CDR3 is TGTGCCAGCAGGATACCGGGCAATGAGCAGTTCTTC.

This chain links TRBV5-8 with TRBJ2-1, with 7 nucleotides matching TRBD1. CDR1 and CDR2 (germline): SGHTS, YDEGEE. With 4 bases clipped from V and 6 bases from J, the junction kept 10 bases outside the gene matches. CDR3 size: 15 residues. CDR3 coding DNA: TGTGCCAGCAGCGATCGACAGGGATCCCGCAATGAGCAGTTCTTC. It codes for CASSDRQGSRNEQFF. Drawing the rest from reference TRBV5-8 and TRBJ2-1, the complete variable domain is EAGVTQSPTHLIKTRGQQATLRCSPISGHTSVYWYQQALGLGLQFLLWYDEGEERNRGNFPPRFSGRQFPNYSSELNVNALELEDSALYLCASSDRQGSRNEQFFGPGTRLTVL.

The rearrangement joins TRBV19 to TRBJ1-1; 8 bases map to TRBD1. The junction had 6 bases not matched to a gene; V was cut back by 8 bases and J by 1 base. The CDR3 covers 14 residues. CDR1 and CDR2 (germline): LNHDA, SQIVND (reference sequence). CDR3 residues: CASGFDRGNTEAFF. The CDR3 region has the DNA TGTGCCAGTGGCTTTGACAGGGGGAACACTGAAGCTTTCTTT.

The CDR3 nucleotides read TGCGCCAGCAGCTTGGAACTAGCGGGAGTATACTGGGAGACCCAGTACTTC. Its protein is CASSLELAGVYWETQYF. The rearrangement uses TRBV5-1 and TRBJ2-5, with 11 bases matching TRBD2. From germline, CDR1 is SGHRS and CDR2 YFSETQ. Trimming cost V 0 bases and J 5 bases; bases outside gene matches: 9. The CDR3 runs to 17 residues.

J is TRBJ2-6 and V is TRBV28, with 9 bases that match TRBD2. The germline V gene has CDR1 MDHEN and CDR2 SYDVKM. This CDR3 is built from 17 residues. V gave up 2 bases and J gave up 4 bases; unmatched junction bases: 6. In DNA form, the CDR3 reads TGTGCCAGCAGTTTACTAGCGGGATTTTCCGGGGCCAACGTCCTGACTTTC. This gives the protein CASSLLAGFSGANVLTF. The whole variable domain, remainder taken from reference TRBV28 and TRBJ2-6, is DVKVTQSSRYLVKRTGEKVFLECVQDMDHENMFWYRQDPGLGLRLIYFSYDVKMKEKGDIPEGYSVSREKKERFSLILESASTNQTSMYLCASSLLAGFSGANVLTFGAGSRLTVL.

This clone has a single count. This rearrangement joins TRBV9 to TRBJ1-1; D call uncertain. Trimming took off 4 bases at V and 9 bases at J, with 7 bases between the two ends. Germline assignment: CDR1 SGDLS and CDR2 YYNGEE. CDR3 length: 10 residues. The CDR3: CASSPDQAFF. The DNA for the CDR3 is TGTGCCAGCAGCCCAGACCAAGCTTTCTTT.

The chain has TRBV2 and TRBJ1-2; TRBD1 might be the D (6 bases). Trimming left V 0 bases short and J 8 bases short, with 13 bases between. The germline V gene has CDR1 SNHLY and CDR2 FYNNEI. The CDR3 has 14 amino acids. For the CDR3, the DNA is TGTGCCAGCAGTGAAGCCGTGGGGGGCTGGGGCTACACCTTC. Encoded protein: CASSEAVGGWGYTF. The full variable domain, with the rest looked up from reference TRBV2 and TRBJ1-2, is EPEVTQTPSHQVTQMGQEVILRCVPISNHLYFYWYRQILGQKVEFLVSFYNNEISEKSEIFDDQFSVERPDGSNFTLKIRSTKLEDSAMYFCASSEAVGGWGYTFGSGTRLTVV.

Points on this clone: Other DNA sequences in this sample translate to the same CDR3. The chain has TRBV29-1 and TRBJ2-2, with no clear D. Germline V gene data show CDR1 as SQVTM and CDR2 as ANQGSEA. The CDR3 contains 13 residues. V was shortened by 2 bases and J by 0 bases, with 4 bases between the two germline ends. This chain's CDR3 is CSVERSNTGELFF. In DNA, the CDR3 is TGCAGCGTTGAAAGGTCGAACACCGGGGAGCTGTTTTTT.

The CDR3 reads CASSLLGQGASGYTF. DNA for the CDR3: TGTGCCAGCAGTTTATTGGGACAGGGGGCGTCTGGCTACACCTTC. V is TRBV27 and J is TRBJ1-2; 12 bases match TRBD1. J was trimmed by 7 bases and V by 1 base; bases with no gene match: 4. The V gene's germline CDR1 is MNHEY and CDR2 SMNVEV (reference sequence). The CDR3 sequence is 15 residues long.

This clone was seen many times. The J gene is TRBJ1-1, the V gene TRBV5-4; TRBD1 might be the D (6 bases). The CDR3 has 14 amino acids. Trimming removed 2 bases from V and 4 bases from J, with 12 bases in between. Looked up from germline, CDR1 is SGHNT and CDR2 is YYREEE (reference sequence). DNA for the CDR3: TGTGCCAGCAGCTTTTGGGGGCTCGTCACTGAAGCTTTCTTT. It encodes CASSFWGLVTEAFF.

This rearrangement joins TRBV28 to TRBJ1-4, with D possibly TRBD1 on 6 matching bases. CDR1 is MDHEN, CDR2 SYDVKM, per germline. Deletions cut 5 bases from V and 0 bases from J, with 22 bases between. The CDR3 extends over 19 amino acids. The DNA of the CDR3 is TGTGCCAGCAGTCCCGCGACAGGAGCGGGCTTAGCAACTAATGAAAAACTGTTTTTT. Translated, it gives CASSPATGAGLATNEKLFF.